The 12 T cell receptor beta chains presented below share a single source sample, sequenced in a study of T cell changes during pregnancy in multiple sclerosis. TCRdb's table, derived via immunoSEQ multiplex PCR, lists solely in-frame clones and lacks some. Here the sample spans fewer than 40,000 clones, nearly 95% being singletons. This sample comprised CD4+ T cells from peripheral blood mononuclear cells, obtained after pregnancy. These receptors came from a female donor in good health, enrolled as a control in a pregnancy study.

V usage is TRBV5-1 and J usage is TRBJ1-2; possibly TRBD1 for D (6 bases). This CDR3 has 14 residues. V was trimmed by 4 bases and J by 2 bases, leaving 12 bases between them. Germline-derived CDR1 and CDR2 are SGHRS and YFSETQ. The CDR3 DNA reads TGCGCCAGCAGCGACCTACAGGGCAACTATGGCTACACCTTC. This sequence encodes CASSDLQGNYGYTF.

The chain recombines TRBV27 with TRBJ2-1, with 11 bases fitting TRBD2. This CDR3 is 15 amino acids long. CDR1 and CDR2 from the germline V gene are MNHEY and SMNVEV (reference sequence). Trimming at V came to 0 bases and at J to 9 bases, leaving 4 bases not matched to a gene. CDR3 DNA: TGTGCCAGCAGTTTATCGCTAGCGGGAGGTAGTGAGCAGTTCTTC. Its translation is CASSLSLAGGSEQFF.

This chain connects TRBV19 to TRBJ2-6; D not certain. V was cut by 5 bases and J by 0 bases, with 5 bases left in between. The germline V gene has CDR1 LNHDA and CDR2 SQIVND (reference sequence). CDR3 length: 14 residues. CDR3 amino acids: CASSPSSGANVLTF. CDR3 nucleotides: TGTGCCAGTAGTCCGAGCTCTGGGGCCAACGTCCTGACTTTC.

This chain joins TRBV11-3 and TRBJ2-5; no reliable D call. Trimming pared 1 base from V and 6 bases from J, leaving 27 bases between. Germline V gene lookup returns CDR1 SGHNT and CDR2 YENEEA. This CDR3 has 19 residues. The CDR3 is CASSLANSAELERRKTQYF. CDR3 nucleotides: TGTGCCAGCAGCTTAGCGAACTCGGCTGAGCTGGAACGGCGGAAGACCCAGTACTTC.

J is TRBJ2-3 and V is TRBV7-9; TRBD2 might be the D (5 bases). Germline lookup yields CDR1 SEHNR and CDR2 FQNEAQ (reference sequence). The CDR3 covers 13 residues. The V end was cut by 7 bases, the J end by 6 bases, with 14 bases between. The CDR3 nucleotides are TGTGCCAGCACCCCGCGGGCGTCGGATACGCAGTATTTT. It codes for CASTPRASDTQYF.

The rearrangement joins TRBV6-5 to TRBJ2-2, with 7 bases identical to TRBD2. Trimming removed 8 bases from V and 8 bases from J; junction bases left unmatched: 14. This CDR3 has 15 residues. Germline CDR1 reads MNHEY; CDR2 reads SVGAGI. CDR3 DNA: TGTGCCAGCGGTCAATCCCCTAGCGGCGGGGGGGAGCTGTTTTTT. Translating it yields CASGQSPSGGGELFF.

The J gene is TRBJ1-2, the V gene TRBV28, with a possible D match to TRBD1 (6 bases). The CDR3 contains 12 residues. The germline CDR1 and CDR2 sequences are MDHEN and SYDVKM. Trimming cost V 9 bases and J 8 bases, with 16 bases left between them. The CDR3 protein is CASFQGPGGYTF. The CDR3 region has the DNA TGTGCCAGTTTCCAGGGGCCTGGGGGCTACACCTTC.

The rearrangement joins TRBV11-3 to TRBJ1-1; D gene unclear. There are 15 residues in the CDR3. Between the trimmed V and J ends, which lost 1 base and 5 bases, there was a span of 14 bases. Germline V CDR1 and CDR2: SGHNT, YENEEA. CDR3 protein: CASSLGKGVGTEAFF. Here the CDR3 DNA reads TGTGCCAGCAGCTTAGGGAAGGGAGTGGGGACTGAAGCTTTCTTT.

The gene calls are TRBV9 and TRBJ1-3; D is ambiguous. The CDR3 spans 15 residues. CDR1 is SGDLS and CDR2 is YYNGEE in the germline V gene. The ends were cut back, 0 bases at V and 4 bases at J, with 11 bases in the middle. CDR3 in amino acids: CASSVGNGVGNTIYF. CDR3 coding DNA: TGTGCCAGCAGCGTAGGCAATGGAGTAGGAAACACCATATATTTT.

This chain connects TRBV19 to TRBJ1-6, with D possibly being TRBD1 (6 bases). Per germline, CDR1 LNHDA and CDR2 SQIVND (reference sequence). Trimming took 3 bases from V and 7 from J, leaving 10 bases between them. This CDR3 has 14 amino acids. CDR3 bases: TGTGCCAGTAGTATTTCAGGGGCCAATTCACCCCTCCACTTT. This codes for CASSISGANSPLHF.

The sample holds one count of this clone. The rearrangement joins TRBV7-8 to TRBJ1-5; a weak D match, TRBD1 (5 bases). The V end lost 1 base, the J end lost 6 bases, and 19 bases lay between the germline ends. The CDR3 has 17 residues. The germline V gene has CDR1 SGHVS and CDR2 FQNEAQ. The CDR3 region is CASSLVGGAGQGQPQHF. CDR3 coding DNA: TGTGCCAGCAGCTTAGTCGGCGGGGCAGGGCAGGGTCAGCCCCAGCATTTT.

The CDR3 region is CASSLETGVLSGYTF. DNA of the CDR3: TGTGCCAGCAGCTTGGAGACAGGGGTCCTCTCTGGCTACACCTTC. The V and J genes are TRBV5-4 and TRBJ1-2, with 8 bases identical to TRBD1. The CDR3 extends over 15 amino acids. Germline loops: CDR1 SGHNT, CDR2 YYREEE (reference sequence). J lost 7 bases, V lost 0 bases, and 8 bases had no gene match.